This T cell receptor (beta chain) was documented in a study of CD8+CD57+ T cells in acquired aplastic anemia. General observations from the study: Overlap between patients and controls comprised about 30 CD8+ CDR3 sequences.

CDR3 and TCR beta VDJ profiling relied on a genomic DNA template. Each CDR3 protein gets one entry after TCRdb re-called the reads with MiXCR. The sample has 200,000 to 250,000 distinct CDR3 sequences, about 62% seen once. An expansion of CD8+CD57+ cells by flow cytometry had been shown in patients chosen for sequencing. All participating patients were living with severe acquired aplastic anemia. Blood was sampled before the patients had received any therapy. Notes on this clonotype: Its target is not known.

This CDR3 has 13 residues. The germline CDR1 and CDR2 sequences are WNHNN and SYGVQD (reference sequence). Trimming left V 10 bases short and J 5 bases short, with 18 bases between. The sample taken for sequencing was sorted CD4+, CD8+, or CD8+CD57+ T cells (not recorded which) from PBMCs. This receptor was obtained from a human donor with aplastic anemia. The chain carries TRBV10-1 and TRBJ2-7; D is ambiguous. This chain's CDR3 is CATETHPLHEQYF. The CDR3 DNA is TGCGCCACCGAAACGCACCCCCTCCACGAGCAGTACTTC.